One and the same sample provided the 25 T cell receptor beta chains below, sequenced in a study of a mutant IDH1 vaccine in newly diagnosed glioma. Antigen specificity for these receptors is unknown. Time point specified: week 5, during vaccination. The study gave 300 ug of mutant IDH1 20-mer peptide per vaccine dose, with topical imiquimod. TCRdb's copy holds only in-frame clones and misses some; the assay was immunoSEQ multiplex PCR. The data show roughly 51,000 clones, with 82% seen just once and roughly 3.2% held by the top ten. Here the sequenced sample was PBMCs, taken from a glioma patient whose treatment included an IDH1 peptide vaccine. The receptors derive from a woman aged 18-29 years with glioma. Some clones in this sample may be carry-over from other donors' samples.

The CDR3 region is CASSLEGGEQYF. In DNA form, the CDR3 reads TGTGCCAGCAGCTTGGAGGGGGGCGAGCAGTACTTC. This sequence joins TRBV5-4 and TRBJ2-7; TRBD1 or TRBD2 may be the D gene (6 bases each). The CDR3 has 12 residues. Germline loops: CDR1 SGHNT, CDR2 YYREEE (reference sequence). The V gene lost 0 bases and the J gene lost 6 bases, with 7 bases spanning the gap.

The V gene is TRBV6-1, the J gene TRBJ1-2; no reliable D call. The CDR3 covers 15 residues. Trimming took off 4 bases at V and 7 bases at J, with 19 bases between the two ends. Looked up from germline, CDR1 is MNHNS and CDR2 is SASEGT. The CDR3 region has the DNA TGTGCCAGCAGTGTTAAAAGGACCAGTGAGTCTGGCTACACCTTC. Residues: CASSVKRTSESGYTF.

The chain uses TRBV5-4 and TRBJ1-4; a possible D gene is TRBD1 (6 bases). V dropped 2 bases and J dropped 8 bases, with 13 bases sitting between them. This CDR3 spans 14 amino acids. Germline CDR1 and CDR2: SGHNT and YYREEE (reference sequence). Written as DNA, the CDR3 is TGTGCCAGCAGCTTAGGGGGGGGGCTAGAAAAACTGTTTTTT. Its protein product is CASSLGGGLEKLFF. Drawing the rest from reference TRBV5-4 and TRBJ1-4, the complete variable domain is ETGVTQSPTHLIKTRGQQVTLRCSSQSGHNTVSWYQQALGQGPQFIFQYYREEENGRGNFPPRFSGLQFPNYSSELNVNALELDDSALYLCASSLGGGLEKLFFGSGTQLSVL.

This clone is a singleton in its sample. The V and J genes are TRBV9 and TRBJ1-3; 11 positions agree with TRBD1. Germline V CDR1 and CDR2: SGDLS, YYNGEE. V shed 0 bases, J shed 2 bases, and the junction held 4 bases outside the gene matches. This CDR3 comprises 17 residues. CDR3 nucleotide sequence: TGTGCCAGCAGCGTAGGTGGACAGGGGGCGACTGGAAACACCATATATTTT. Residues: CASSVGGQGATGNTIYF.

The chain combines TRBV14 with TRBJ2-1; a possible D gene is TRBD2 (6 bases). Trimming removed 3 bases at V and 0 bases at J, with 15 bases between. The germline CDR1 and CDR2 sequences are SGHDN and FVKESK. The CDR3 spans 17 residues. The CDR3 sequence is CASSHPPGRGSYNEQFF. The CDR3 nucleotides are TGTGCCAGCAGCCACCCCCCGGGGCGGGGCTCCTACAATGAGCAGTTCTTC.

In its sample, this clone was seen a few times. V is TRBV14 and J is TRBJ2-7; 12 bases agree with TRBD2. Trimming at V came to 4 bases and at J to 7 bases, leaving 5 bases not matched to a gene. Germline V gives CDR1 SGHDN, CDR2 FVKESK. The CDR3 extends over 14 amino acids. CDR3 coding DNA: TGTGCCAGCAGCCCCCTAGCGGGGGGGCGTGAGCAGTACTTC. This encodes CASSPLAGGREQYF.

The rearrangement uses TRBV5-4 and TRBJ1-2, with D possibly matching TRBD1 (5 bases). Trimming shortened V by 3 bases and J by 4 bases, and 16 bases separated the two germline ends. There are 15 residues in the CDR3. Germline assignment: CDR1 SGHNT and CDR2 YYREEE (reference sequence). CDR3 residues: CASSYRGSGFYGYTF. In DNA, the CDR3 is TGTGCCAGCAGCTATAGGGGTTCAGGATTCTATGGCTACACCTTC.

The chain has TRBV4-1 and TRBJ2-7; D gene ambiguous. The CDR3 runs to 16 residues. Germline CDR1 and CDR2: MGHRA and YSYEKL. Trimming removed 0 bases at V and 5 bases at J, with 17 bases between. The chain's CDR3 is CASSQDDPVPTHEQYF. The CDR3 region has the DNA TGCGCCAGCAGCCAAGATGATCCAGTGCCCACCCACGAGCAGTACTTC.

The chain carries TRBV7-2 and TRBJ1-2, with a tentative D call TRBD1 (6 bases). CDR3 length: 14 amino acids. Germline values: CDR1 SGHTA, CDR2 FQGNSA. Trimming stripped 1 base from V and 4 bases from J, with 10 bases between. The CDR3 coding sequence is TGTGCCAGCAGCTTAGTCCGGGGGGCCTATGGCTACACCTTC. Translating it yields CASSLVRGAYGYTF.

The chain carries TRBV7-2 and TRBJ1-5; TRBD1 is a possible D gene (6 bases). Germline loops: CDR1 SGHTA, CDR2 FQGNSA. The CDR3 is made up of 15 amino acids. The V end lost 1 base, the J end lost 4 bases, and 11 bases lay between the germline ends. The CDR3: CASSLEAGVNQPQHF. CDR3 sequence (DNA): TGTGCCAGCAGCTTAGAAGCAGGGGTAAATCAGCCCCAGCATTTT.

The genes are TRBV6-5 and TRBJ2-7, with 9 bases matching TRBD1. The CDR3 is made up of 15 amino acids. V was pared by 5 bases and J by 9 bases, with 14 bases of the junction left unmatched. Germline V CDR1 and CDR2: MNHEY, SVGAGI. CDR3 amino acids: CASSGGGTGKSGQYF. The CDR3, as DNA: TGTGCCAGCAGTGGGGGGGGGACAGGGAAATCGGGGCAGTACTTC.

This chain joins TRBV4-3 and TRBJ1-5, with 8 bases identical to TRBD1. Germline V gives CDR1 LGHNA, CDR2 YSLEER. V shed 0 bases, J shed 1 base, and the junction held 5 bases outside the gene matches. This CDR3 contains 17 residues. CDR3 nucleotide sequence: TGCGCCAGCAGCCAAGATAACAGGGGGGCGAGCAATCAGCCCCAGCATTTT. This codes for CASSQDNRGASNQPQHF.

The rearrangement uses TRBV29-1 and TRBJ2-7; 8 bases map to TRBD2. The V gene end was trimmed by 6 bases and the J gene end by 3 bases; junction bases not matched to a gene: 7. This CDR3 has 13 residues. Germline loops: CDR1 SQVTM, CDR2 ANQGSEA. CDR3 region: CSVSGTSLYEQYF. CDR3 DNA sequence: TGCAGCGTGTCCGGGACTAGTCTCTACGAGCAGTACTTC.

CDR3 amino acids: CASSHPWGGRDYEQYF. Here the CDR3 DNA reads TGCGCCAGCAGCCATCCTTGGGGCGGGAGGGACTACGAGCAGTACTTC. The genes are TRBV4-1 and TRBJ2-7, with TRBD2 matching 9 bases. There are 16 residues in the CDR3. From germline, CDR1 is MGHRA and CDR2 YSYEKL. J lost 3 bases, V lost 3 bases, and 9 bases had no gene match.

This rearrangement joins TRBV5-4 to TRBJ2-7; 7 nucleotides match TRBD1. Germline loops: CDR1 SGHNT, CDR2 YYREEE (reference sequence). V gave up 0 bases and J gave up 0 bases; unmatched junction bases: 6. CDR3 length: 16 amino acids. DNA of the CDR3: TGTGCCAGCAGCTTGGGTGCACAGGGGCACTCCTACGAGCAGTACTTC. Its protein product is CASSLGAQGHSYEQYF. Supplemented by reference TRBV5-4 and TRBJ2-7, the full variable domain reads ETGVTQSPTHLIKTRGQQVTLRCSSQSGHNTVSWYQQALGQGPQFIFQYYREEENGRGNFPPRFSGLQFPNYSSELNVNALELDDSALYLCASSLGAQGHSYEQYFGPGTRLTVT.

This clone was found a few times. The conserved phenylalanine or tryptophan normally closing the CDR3 is absent here, so this likely arose from a read error. The limits of the CDR3 on the DNA are not certain, so only TCRdb's listed CDR3 is given. V and J are TRBV30 and TRBJ2-7. CDR1 is GTSNPN, CDR2 SVGIG, per germline (reference sequence). The CDR3 region is 8 residues in length, termini included. CDR3 residues: CAWSETYS.

The DNA of the CDR3 is TGTGCCAGCAGCGTTACAGGGTTTGAAGCTTTCTTT. Residues: CASSVTGFEAFF. The rearrangement links TRBV7-8 to TRBJ1-1; tentatively, D is TRBD1 (6 bases). The length of the CDR3 is 12 residues. V dropped 5 bases and J dropped 7 bases, with 11 bases sitting between them. Germline V gives CDR1 SGHVS, CDR2 FQNEAQ. Variable domain in full (rest from reference TRBV7-8 and TRBJ1-1): GAGVSQSPRYKVAKRGQDVALRCDPISGHVSLFWYQQALGQGPEFLTYFQNEAQLDKSGLPSDRFFAERPEGSVSTLKIQRTQQEDSAVYLCASSVTGFEAFFGQGTRLTVV.

The genes are TRBV9 and TRBJ2-3; unclear D gene. This CDR3 has 15 residues. Trimming stripped 0 bases from V and 2 bases from J, with 10 bases between. The germline V gene has CDR1 SGDLS and CDR2 YYNGEE. The CDR3 sequence: CASSVEGNPTDTQYF. In DNA form, the CDR3 reads TGTGCCAGCAGCGTAGAGGGCAACCCCACAGATACGCAGTATTTT.

This clone was detected only once. This chain connects TRBV6-1 to TRBJ2-1; 12 bases map to TRBD2. Trimming removed 3 bases from V and 5 bases from J; junction bases left unmatched: 5. The CDR3 loop spans 16 amino acids. Germline loops: CDR1 MNHNS, CDR2 SASEGT. In DNA form, the CDR3 reads TGTGCCAGCAGTGAGGCTAGCGGGAGGGCCAACAATGAGCAGTTCTTC. It codes for CASSEASGRANNEQFF.

The V and J genes are TRBV7-2 and TRBJ2-2; no reliable D call. There are 14 residues in the CDR3. In germline, CDR1 is SGHTA, CDR2 FQGNSA. Trimming stripped 10 bases from V and 3 bases from J, with 15 bases between. The CDR3 loop reads CAKRLSYDTGELFF. CDR3 in DNA: TGTGCCAAGAGGTTGTCGTACGACACCGGGGAGCTGTTTTTT.

The chain recombines TRBV4-1 with TRBJ2-2; possible D gene TRBD1, 6 bases. Germline V gene lookup returns CDR1 MGHRA and CDR2 YSYEKL. V was shortened by 3 bases and J by 2 bases, with 10 bases between the two germline ends. CDR3 length equals 15 residues. In DNA form, the CDR3 reads TGCGCCAGCAGCCATGGCAGGGGCAACACCGGGGAGCTGTTTTTT. The encoded protein is CASSHGRGNTGELFF.

This clone has more than one count but fewer than ten. V usage is TRBV2 and J usage is TRBJ1-2; 9 nucleotides match TRBD1. Germline assignment: CDR1 SNHLY and CDR2 FYNNEI. CDR3 length: 15 amino acids. After removal of 7 bases from V and 3 bases from J, the junction contained 9 bases not matched to a gene. Here the CDR3 reads CASKFTGGADYGYTF. The CDR3 region has the DNA TGTGCCAGCAAATTTACAGGGGGCGCGGACTATGGCTACACCTTC.

Only one count was recorded for this clone. V usage is TRBV4-1 and J usage is TRBJ2-1; tentatively, D is TRBD2 (6 bases). Germline V CDR1 and CDR2: MGHRA, YSYEKL. The CDR3 is made up of 16 amino acids. V lost 3 bases, J lost 2 bases, and 14 bases lay in between. The CDR3 reads CASSHLGGETYNEQFF. The CDR3 bases are TGCGCCAGCAGCCACCTCGGAGGGGAGACCTACAATGAGCAGTTCTTC.

V is TRBV19 and J is TRBJ1-5, with D tentatively TRBD1 (5 bases). Germline CDR1 reads LNHDA; CDR2 reads SQIVND (reference sequence). The CDR3 length is 15 residues. V lost 3 bases to trimming and J lost 5 bases, with 14 bases between them. The CDR3 DNA is TGTGCCAGTAGTATCACTGGGGGAGCTTATCAGCCCCAGCATTTT. Its protein product is CASSITGGAYQPQHF.

The rearrangement joins TRBV11-2 to TRBJ2-5; no firm D call. This CDR3 is 12 amino acids long. The V and J ends lost 6 bases and 5 bases respectively, with 10 bases between them. The germline CDR1 and CDR2 sequences are SGHAT and FQNNGV. For the CDR3, the DNA is TGTGCCAGCAGTTATATTTTCGAGACCCAGTACTTC. Translation gives CASSYIFETQYF.